This record covers a single T cell receptor beta chain. The sample is drawn from a study of control samples from healthy donors and cancer patients. The method was immunoSEQ multiplex PCR; TCRdb's version includes in-frame clones alone and lacks a portion of them. The sample has almost 40,000 clones, over 70% seen once; the top ten hold about 22%. Specimen: PBMCs. The receptor's source is a woman aged 55-69 years with lung cancer.

The CDR3 loop is CASSFHSPTFGTMRGDTQYF. The CDR3 bases are TGTGCCAGCAGTTTTCACTCCCCCACTTTTGGAACCATGAGAGGAGATACGCAGTATTTT. The V and J genes are TRBV27 and TRBJ2-3; no firm D call. The V end was cut by 3 bases, the J end by 5 bases, with 30 bases between. CDR3 length: 20 amino acids. In germline, CDR1 is MNHEY, CDR2 SMNVEV (reference sequence).